The 5 T cell receptor beta chains given below trace back to one sample, sequenced in a study of T-cell reconstitution after alpha-beta-depleted transplantation in children. The TCRbeta library incorporated unique molecular identifiers. TCRdb ran MiXCR on the PCR reads and lists one entry per CDR3 protein. The sample carries around 490,000 distinct CDR3 sequences, about an eighth recorded once. The material was PBMCs, mostly from graft donor cells, obtained 180 days after TCRalphabeta/CD19-depleted stem cell transplant. Every receptor here comes from a female patient younger than 10 who had a stem cell transplant for aplastic anemia, so the T cells may come from the graft donor.

V usage is TRBV4-3 and J usage is TRBJ2-7; 7 bases fit TRBD1. Trimming removed 3 bases from V and 0 bases from J; junction bases left unmatched: 11. The CDR3 is 17 residues long. Germline V gives CDR1 LGHNA, CDR2 YSLEER. CDR3 in amino acids: CASSHSTGTANSYEQYF. The CDR3 coding sequence is TGCGCCAGCAGCCATAGCACCGGGACAGCCAACTCCTACGAGCAGTACTTC.

This CDR3 is CALGRTATTKDIQYF. CDR3 in DNA: TGTGCTCTTGGTAGAACAGCCACTACAAAGGACATTCAGTACTTC. The chain recombines TRBV12-5 with TRBJ2-4; D unclear. Germline-derived CDR1 and CDR2 are LGHNT and FRNRAP. Between the trimmed V and J ends, which lost 11 bases and 8 bases, there was a span of 25 bases. CDR3 length: 15 residues.

There are many counts of this clonotype. The chain carries TRBV29-1 and TRBJ1-1, with 7 bases identical to TRBD1. J was trimmed by 7 bases and V by 5 bases; bases with no gene match: 19. Germline CDR1 and CDR2: SQVTM and ANQGSEA. CDR3 length equals 16 residues. CDR3 residues: CSVSKGQALGSVEAFF. The CDR3, as DNA: TGCAGCGTTTCTAAAGGACAGGCCCTCGGATCTGTTGAAGCTTTCTTT.

The rearrangement links TRBV7-9 to TRBJ1-3; TRBD1 agrees at 10 bases. The CDR3 spans 15 residues. Germline CDR1 reads SEHNR; CDR2 reads FQNEAQ (reference sequence). V lost 4 bases and J lost 14; bases outside the gene matches: 14. CDR3 sequence (DNA): TGTGCCAGCAGCTACACCCGGGACAGGGGCCCTTCGTTATATTTT. Its protein product is CASSYTRDRGPSLYF.

This clonotype has a handful of counts. The chain couples TRBV10-3 to TRBJ2-7; 10 bases line up with TRBD1. This CDR3 has 15 amino acids. Germline CDR1 is ENHRY and CDR2 is SYGVKD. J lost 6 bases, V lost 7 bases, and 12 bases had no gene match. This CDR3 reads CAINTGQGSLGEQYF. CDR3 in DNA: TGTGCCATCAATACGGGACAGGGGTCTCTTGGCGAGCAGTACTTC.